The present TCR beta chain was sequenced within a study of shared T cell receptors in the human thymus. Only in-frame clones appear in the TCRdb table, and some are missing; sequencing was by immunoSEQ multiplex PCR. Of over 350,000 clones in the sample, around 95% were seen once. The ends were cut back, 6 bases at V and 3 bases at J, with 18 bases in the middle. The CDR3 runs to 16 residues. CDR1 is SEHNR, CDR2 FQNEAQ, per germline (reference sequence). The specimen sequenced was thymocytes. The chain joins TRBV7-9 to TRBJ2-4; D gene uncertain. The clonotype comes from a human donor. The DNA of the CDR3 is TGTGCCAGCAGGCAAGGATATTTTAATAACAAAAACATTCAGTACTTC. It specifies CASRQGYFNNKNIQYF.